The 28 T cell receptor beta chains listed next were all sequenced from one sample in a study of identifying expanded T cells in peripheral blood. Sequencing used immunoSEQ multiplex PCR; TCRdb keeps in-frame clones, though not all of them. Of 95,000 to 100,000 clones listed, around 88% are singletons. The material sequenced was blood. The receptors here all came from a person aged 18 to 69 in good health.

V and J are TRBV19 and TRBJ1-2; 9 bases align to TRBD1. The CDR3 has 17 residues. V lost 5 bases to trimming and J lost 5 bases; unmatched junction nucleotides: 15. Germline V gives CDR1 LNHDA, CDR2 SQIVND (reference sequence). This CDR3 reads CASSATGQGPGFYGYTF. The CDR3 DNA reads TGTGCCAGTAGTGCCACGGGACAGGGACCGGGATTTTATGGCTACACCTTC.

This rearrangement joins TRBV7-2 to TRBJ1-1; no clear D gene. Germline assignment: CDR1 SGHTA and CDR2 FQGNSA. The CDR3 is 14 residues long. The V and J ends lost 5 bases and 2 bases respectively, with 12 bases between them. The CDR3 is CASSSQQLNTEAFF. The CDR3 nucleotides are TGTGCCAGCAGCAGTCAGCAACTAAACACTGAAGCTTTCTTT.

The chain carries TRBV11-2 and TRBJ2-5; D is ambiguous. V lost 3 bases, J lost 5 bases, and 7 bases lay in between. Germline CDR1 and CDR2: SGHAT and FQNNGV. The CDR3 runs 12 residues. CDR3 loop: CASSFSVETQYF. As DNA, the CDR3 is TGTGCCAGCAGCTTCTCAGTTGAGACCCAGTACTTC.

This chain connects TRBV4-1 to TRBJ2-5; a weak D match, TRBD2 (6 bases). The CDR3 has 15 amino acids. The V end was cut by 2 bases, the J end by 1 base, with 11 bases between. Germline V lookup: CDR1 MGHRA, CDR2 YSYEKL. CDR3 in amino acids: CASSQIGGVQETQYF. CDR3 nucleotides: TGCGCCAGCAGCCAAATAGGAGGGGTCCAAGAGACCCAGTACTTC.

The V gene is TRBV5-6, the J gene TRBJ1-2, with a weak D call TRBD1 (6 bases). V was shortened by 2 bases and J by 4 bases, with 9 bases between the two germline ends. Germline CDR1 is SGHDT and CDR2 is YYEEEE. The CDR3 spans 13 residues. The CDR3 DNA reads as TGTGCCAGCAGCTTCGGGGGCCTCTATGGCTACACCTTC. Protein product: CASSFGGLYGYTF.

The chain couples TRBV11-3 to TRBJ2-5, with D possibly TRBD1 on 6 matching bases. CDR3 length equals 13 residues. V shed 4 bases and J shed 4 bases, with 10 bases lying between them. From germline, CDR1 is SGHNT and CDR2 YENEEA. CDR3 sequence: CASSSRGGETQYF. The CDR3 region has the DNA TGTGCCAGCAGCTCCCGAGGGGGAGAGACCCAGTACTTC.

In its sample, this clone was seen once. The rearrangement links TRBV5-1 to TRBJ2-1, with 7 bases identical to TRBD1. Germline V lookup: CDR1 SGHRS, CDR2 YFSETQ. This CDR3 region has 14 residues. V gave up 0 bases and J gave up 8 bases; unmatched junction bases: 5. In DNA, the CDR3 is TGCGCCAGCAGCTTGGCCGGGACAGTCGATGAGCAGTTCTTC. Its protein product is CASSLAGTVDEQFF.

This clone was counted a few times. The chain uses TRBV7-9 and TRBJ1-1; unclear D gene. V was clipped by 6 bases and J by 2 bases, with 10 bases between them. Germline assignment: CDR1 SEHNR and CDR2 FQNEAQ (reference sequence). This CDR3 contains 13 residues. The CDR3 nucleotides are TGTGCCAGCAGTTCTGTCGTTAACACTGAAGCTTTCTTT. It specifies CASSSVVNTEAFF.

CDR3 protein: CASSYSPQGGVDTQYF. The CDR3 region has the DNA TGTGCCAGCAGTTACTCGCCCCAAGGGGGAGTGGATACGCAGTATTTT. The J gene is TRBJ2-3, the V gene TRBV6-5, with D possibly being TRBD1 (6 bases). CDR1 and CDR2 from the germline V gene are MNHEY and SVGAGI. The V end was cut by 0 bases, the J end by 6 bases, with 16 bases between. The CDR3 covers 16 residues.

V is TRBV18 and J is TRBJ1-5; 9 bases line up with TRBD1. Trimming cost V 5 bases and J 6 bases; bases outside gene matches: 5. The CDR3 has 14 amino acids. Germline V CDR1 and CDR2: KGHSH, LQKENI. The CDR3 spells CASSSQGAAQPQHF. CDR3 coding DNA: TGTGCCAGCTCATCACAGGGGGCGGCTCAGCCCCAGCATTTT.

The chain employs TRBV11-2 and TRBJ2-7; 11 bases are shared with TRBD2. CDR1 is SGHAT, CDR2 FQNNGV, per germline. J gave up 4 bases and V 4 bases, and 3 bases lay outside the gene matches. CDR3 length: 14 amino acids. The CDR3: CASSSGLAVYEQYF. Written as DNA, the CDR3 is TGTGCCAGCAGCTCGGGACTAGCGGTTTACGAGCAGTACTTC. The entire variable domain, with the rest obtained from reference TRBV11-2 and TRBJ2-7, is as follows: EAGVAQSPRYKIIEKRQSVAFWCNPISGHATLYWYQQILGQGPKLLIQFQNNGVVDDSQLPKDRFSAERLKGVDSTLKIQPAKLEDSAVYLCASSSGLAVYEQYFGPGTRLTVT.

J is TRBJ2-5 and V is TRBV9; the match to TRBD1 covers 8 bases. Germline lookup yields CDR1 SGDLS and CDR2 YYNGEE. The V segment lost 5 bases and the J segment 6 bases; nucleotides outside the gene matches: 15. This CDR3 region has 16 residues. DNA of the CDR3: TGTGCCAGCAGTAACCCCCTGCGGACAGGGATTAAGACCCAGTACTTC. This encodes CASSNPLRTGIKTQYF.

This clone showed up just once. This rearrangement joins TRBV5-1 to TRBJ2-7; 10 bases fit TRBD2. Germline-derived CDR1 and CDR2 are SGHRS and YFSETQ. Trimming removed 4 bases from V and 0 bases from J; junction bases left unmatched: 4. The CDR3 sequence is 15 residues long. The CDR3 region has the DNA TGCGCCAGCAGCAGGTGGACTAGCGGCTCCTACGAGCAGTACTTC. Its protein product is CASSRWTSGSYEQYF.

The CDR3 sequence is CASSLGRLAGAYNEQFF. CDR3 in DNA: TGTGCCAGCAGCTTAGGGCGACTAGCGGGGGCCTACAATGAGCAGTTCTTC. The chain combines TRBV7-9 with TRBJ2-1; 12 bases match TRBD2. The trim removed 1 base at V and 2 bases at J, leaving 3 bases unmatched. CDR1 SEHNR and CDR2 FQNEAQ come from the germline V gene (reference sequence). CDR3 length equals 17 residues.

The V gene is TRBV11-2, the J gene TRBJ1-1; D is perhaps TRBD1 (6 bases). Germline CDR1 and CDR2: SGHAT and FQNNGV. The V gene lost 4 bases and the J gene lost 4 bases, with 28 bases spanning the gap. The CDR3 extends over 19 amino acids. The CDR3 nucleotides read TGTGCCAGCAGCTCCAGTTATGTGACAGGTAATCTTGGTCGCACTGAAGCTTTCTTT. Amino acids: CASSSSYVTGNLGRTEAFF. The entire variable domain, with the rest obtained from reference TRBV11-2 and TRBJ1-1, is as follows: EAGVAQSPRYKIIEKRQSVAFWCNPISGHATLYWYQQILGQGPKLLIQFQNNGVVDDSQLPKDRFSAERLKGVDSTLKIQPAKLEDSAVYLCASSSSYVTGNLGRTEAFFGQGTRLTVV.

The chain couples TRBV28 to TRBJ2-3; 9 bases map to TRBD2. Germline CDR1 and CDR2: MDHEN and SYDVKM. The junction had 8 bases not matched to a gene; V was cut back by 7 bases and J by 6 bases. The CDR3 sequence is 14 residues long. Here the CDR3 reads CASNLRGGEDTQYF. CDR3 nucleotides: TGTGCCAGCAACTTGCGGGGGGGCGAGGATACGCAGTATTTT.

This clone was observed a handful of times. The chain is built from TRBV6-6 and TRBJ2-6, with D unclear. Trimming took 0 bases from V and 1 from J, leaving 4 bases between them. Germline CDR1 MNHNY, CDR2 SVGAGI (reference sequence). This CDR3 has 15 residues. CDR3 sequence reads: CASSYSQSGANVLTF. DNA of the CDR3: TGTGCCAGCAGTTACTCACAATCTGGGGCCAACGTCCTGACTTTC.

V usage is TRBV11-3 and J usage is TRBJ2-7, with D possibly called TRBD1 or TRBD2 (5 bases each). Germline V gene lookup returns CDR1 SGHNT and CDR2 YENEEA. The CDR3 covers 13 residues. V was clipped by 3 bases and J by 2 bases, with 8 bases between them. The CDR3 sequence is CASSLGPTYEQYF. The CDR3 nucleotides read TGTGCCAGCAGCTTGGGACCAACCTACGAGCAGTACTTC.

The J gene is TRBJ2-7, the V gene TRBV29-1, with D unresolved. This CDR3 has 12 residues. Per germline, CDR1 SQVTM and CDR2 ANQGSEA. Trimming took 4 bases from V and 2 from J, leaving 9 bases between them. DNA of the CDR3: TGCAGCGTTGTGGTCTCCCCCTACGAGCAGTACTTC. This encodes CSVVVSPYEQYF.

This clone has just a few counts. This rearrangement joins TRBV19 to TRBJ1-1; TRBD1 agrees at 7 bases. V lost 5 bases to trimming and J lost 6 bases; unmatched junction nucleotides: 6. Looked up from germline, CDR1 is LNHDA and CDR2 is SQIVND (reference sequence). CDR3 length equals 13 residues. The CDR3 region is CASSAQQGSEAFF. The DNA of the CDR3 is TGTGCCAGTAGTGCCCAACAGGGGTCTGAAGCTTTCTTT.

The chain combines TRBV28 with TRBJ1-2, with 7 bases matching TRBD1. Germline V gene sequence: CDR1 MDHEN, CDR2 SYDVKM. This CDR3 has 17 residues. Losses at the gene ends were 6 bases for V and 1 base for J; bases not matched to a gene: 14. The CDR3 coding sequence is TGTGCCAGCAGACCTGCTTCATCCGGGACAGATAACTATGGCTACACCTTC. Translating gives CASRPASSGTDNYGYTF.

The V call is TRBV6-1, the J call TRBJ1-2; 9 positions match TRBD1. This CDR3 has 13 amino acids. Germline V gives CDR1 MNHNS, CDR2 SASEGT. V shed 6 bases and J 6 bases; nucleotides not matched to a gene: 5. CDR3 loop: CASRQGQGNGYTF. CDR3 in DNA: TGTGCCAGCAGACAAGGACAGGGGAATGGCTACACCTTC.

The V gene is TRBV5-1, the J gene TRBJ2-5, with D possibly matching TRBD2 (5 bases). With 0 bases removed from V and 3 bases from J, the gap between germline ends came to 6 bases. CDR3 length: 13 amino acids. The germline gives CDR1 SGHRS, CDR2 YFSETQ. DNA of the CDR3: TGCGCCAGCAGCTTGGAACTAGAAGAGACCCAGTACTTC. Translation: CASSLELEETQYF.

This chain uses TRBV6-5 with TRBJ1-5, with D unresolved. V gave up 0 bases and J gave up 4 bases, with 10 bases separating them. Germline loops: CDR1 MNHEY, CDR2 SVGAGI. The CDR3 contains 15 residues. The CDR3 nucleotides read TGTGCCAGCAGTTACTCGGGCGGACGAAATCAGCCCCAGCATTTT. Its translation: CASSYSGGRNQPQHF.

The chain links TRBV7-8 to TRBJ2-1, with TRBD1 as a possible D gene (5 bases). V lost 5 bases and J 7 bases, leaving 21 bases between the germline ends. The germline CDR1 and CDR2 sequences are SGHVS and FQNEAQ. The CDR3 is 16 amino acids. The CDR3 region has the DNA TGTGCCAGCAGCCAAGAGACCGGGCCCAGGGTAAATGAGCAGTTCTTC. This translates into CASSQETGPRVNEQFF.

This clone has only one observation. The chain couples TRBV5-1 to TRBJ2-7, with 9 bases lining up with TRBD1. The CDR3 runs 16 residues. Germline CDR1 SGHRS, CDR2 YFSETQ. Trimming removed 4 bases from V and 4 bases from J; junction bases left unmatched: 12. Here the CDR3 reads CASSLSYPQGAYEQYF. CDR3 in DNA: TGCGCCAGCAGCCTTTCATACCCACAGGGGGCTTACGAGCAGTACTTC.

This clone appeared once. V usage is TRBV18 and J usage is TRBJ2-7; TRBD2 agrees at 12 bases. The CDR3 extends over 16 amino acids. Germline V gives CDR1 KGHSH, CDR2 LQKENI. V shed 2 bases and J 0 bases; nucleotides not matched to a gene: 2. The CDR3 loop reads CASSPRTSGTSYEQYF. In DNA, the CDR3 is TGTGCCAGCTCACCAAGGACTAGCGGGACCTCCTACGAGCAGTACTTC. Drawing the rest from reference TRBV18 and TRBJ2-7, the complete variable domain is NAGVMQNPRHLVRRRGQEARLRCSPMKGHSHVYWYRQLPEEGLKFMVYLQKENIIDESGMPKERFSAEFPKEGPSILRIQQVVRGDSAAYFCASSPRTSGTSYEQYFGPGTRLTVT.

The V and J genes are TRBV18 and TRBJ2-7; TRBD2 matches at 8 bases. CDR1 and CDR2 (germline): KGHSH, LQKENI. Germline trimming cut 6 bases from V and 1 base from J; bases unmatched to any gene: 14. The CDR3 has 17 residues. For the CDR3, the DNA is TGTGCCAGCTCTCTTTCAGCGGGGGAAAGGTTATCCTACGAGCAGTACTTC. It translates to CASSLSAGERLSYEQYF. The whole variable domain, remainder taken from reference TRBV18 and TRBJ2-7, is NAGVMQNPRHLVRRRGQEARLRCSPMKGHSHVYWYRQLPEEGLKFMVYLQKENIIDESGMPKERFSAEFPKEGPSILRIQQVVRGDSAAYFCASSLSAGERLSYEQYFGPGTRLTVT.